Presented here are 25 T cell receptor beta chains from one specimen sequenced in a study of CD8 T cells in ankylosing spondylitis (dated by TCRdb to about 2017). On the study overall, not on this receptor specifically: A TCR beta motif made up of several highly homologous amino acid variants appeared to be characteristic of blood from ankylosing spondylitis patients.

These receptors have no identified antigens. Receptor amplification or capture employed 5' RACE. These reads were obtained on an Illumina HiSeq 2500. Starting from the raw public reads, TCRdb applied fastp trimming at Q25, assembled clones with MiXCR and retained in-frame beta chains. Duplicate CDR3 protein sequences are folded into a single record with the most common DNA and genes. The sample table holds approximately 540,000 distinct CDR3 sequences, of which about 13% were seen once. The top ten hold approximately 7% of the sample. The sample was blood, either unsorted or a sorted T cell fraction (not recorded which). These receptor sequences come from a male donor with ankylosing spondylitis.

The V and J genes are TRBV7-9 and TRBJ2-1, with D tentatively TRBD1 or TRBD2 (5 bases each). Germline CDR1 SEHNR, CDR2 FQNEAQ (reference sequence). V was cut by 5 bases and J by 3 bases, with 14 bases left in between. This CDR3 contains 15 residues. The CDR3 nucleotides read TGTGCCAGCAGCCCGAGGGGCGCCAGCTACAATGAGCAGTTCTTC. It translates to CASSPRGASYNEQFF.

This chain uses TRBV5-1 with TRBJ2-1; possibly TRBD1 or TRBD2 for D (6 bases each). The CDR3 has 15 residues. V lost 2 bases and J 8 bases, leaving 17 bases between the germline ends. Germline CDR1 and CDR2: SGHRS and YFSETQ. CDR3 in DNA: TGCGCCAGCAGCTTACAGGTCCTCGGGGGCTATGAGCAGTTCTTC. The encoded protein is CASSLQVLGGYEQFF.

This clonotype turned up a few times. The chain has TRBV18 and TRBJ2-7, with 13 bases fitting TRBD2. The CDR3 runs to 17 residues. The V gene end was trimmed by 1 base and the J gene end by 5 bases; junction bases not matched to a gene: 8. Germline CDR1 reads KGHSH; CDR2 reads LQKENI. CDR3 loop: CASSPRTSGSSVHEQYF. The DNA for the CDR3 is TGTGCCAGCTCACCACGGACTAGCGGGAGCTCCGTCCACGAGCAGTACTTC.

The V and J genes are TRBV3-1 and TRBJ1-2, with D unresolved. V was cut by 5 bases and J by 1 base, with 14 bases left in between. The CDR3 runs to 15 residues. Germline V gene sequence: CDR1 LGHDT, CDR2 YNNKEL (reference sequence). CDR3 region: CASSSLPQSNYGYTF. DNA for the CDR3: TGTGCCAGCAGCTCCCTGCCGCAGAGTAACTATGGCTACACCTTC.

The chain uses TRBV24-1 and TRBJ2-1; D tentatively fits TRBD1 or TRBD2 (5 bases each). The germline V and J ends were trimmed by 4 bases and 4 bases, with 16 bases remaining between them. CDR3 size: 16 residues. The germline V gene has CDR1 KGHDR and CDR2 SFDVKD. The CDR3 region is CATSDHGAPGYNEQFF. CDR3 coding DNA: TGTGCCACCAGTGACCACGGGGCCCCGGGGTACAATGAGCAGTTCTTC.

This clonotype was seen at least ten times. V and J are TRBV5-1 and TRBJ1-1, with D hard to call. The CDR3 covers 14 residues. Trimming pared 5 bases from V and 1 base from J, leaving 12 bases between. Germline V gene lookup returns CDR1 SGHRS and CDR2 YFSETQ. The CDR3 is CASRRTRTNTEAFF. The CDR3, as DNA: TGCGCCAGCAGACGTACAAGAACGAACACTGAAGCTTTCTTT.

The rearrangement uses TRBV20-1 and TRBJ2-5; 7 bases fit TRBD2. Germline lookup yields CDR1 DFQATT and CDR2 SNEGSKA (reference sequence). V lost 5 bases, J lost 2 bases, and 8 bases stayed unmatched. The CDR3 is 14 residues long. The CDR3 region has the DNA TGCAGTGCTGGGGGAGGGGCGGTTCAAGAGACCCAGTACTTC. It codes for CSAGGGAVQETQYF.

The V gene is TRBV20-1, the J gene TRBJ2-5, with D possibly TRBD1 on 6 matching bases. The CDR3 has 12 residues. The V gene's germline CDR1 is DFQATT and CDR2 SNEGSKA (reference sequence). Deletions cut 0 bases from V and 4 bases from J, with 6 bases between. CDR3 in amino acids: CSARDRGETQYF. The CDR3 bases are TGCAGTGCTAGAGACAGGGGAGAGACCCAGTACTTC.

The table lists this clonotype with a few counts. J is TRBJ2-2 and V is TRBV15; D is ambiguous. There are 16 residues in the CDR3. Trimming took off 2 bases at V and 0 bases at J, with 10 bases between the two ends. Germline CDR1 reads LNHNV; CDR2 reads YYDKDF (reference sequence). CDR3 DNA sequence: TGTGCCACCAGCAGACTTGGACCTACGAACACCGGGGAGCTGTTTTTT. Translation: CATSRLGPTNTGELFF.

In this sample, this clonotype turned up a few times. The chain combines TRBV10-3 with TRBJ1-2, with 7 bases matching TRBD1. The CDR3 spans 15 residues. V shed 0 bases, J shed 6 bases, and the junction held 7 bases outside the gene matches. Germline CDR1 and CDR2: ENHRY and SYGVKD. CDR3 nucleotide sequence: TGTGCCATCAGTGAGTCGACCCCGACAGGGCATGGCTACACCTTC. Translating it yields CAISESTPTGHGYTF.

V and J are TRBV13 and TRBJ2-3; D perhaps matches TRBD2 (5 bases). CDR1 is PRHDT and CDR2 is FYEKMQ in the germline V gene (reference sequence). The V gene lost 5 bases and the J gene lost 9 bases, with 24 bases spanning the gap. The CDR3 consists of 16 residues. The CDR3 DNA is TGTGCCAGCAGCCCCGGGGTTTACGGGTGGTGGTCGACGCAGTATTTT. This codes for CASSPGVYGWWSTQYF.

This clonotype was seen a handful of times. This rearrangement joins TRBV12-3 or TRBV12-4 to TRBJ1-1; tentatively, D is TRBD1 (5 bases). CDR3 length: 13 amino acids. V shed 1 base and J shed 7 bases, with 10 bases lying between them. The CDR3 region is CASSLVEGIEAFF. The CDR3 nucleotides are TGTGCCAGCAGTTTAGTGGAGGGGATTGAAGCTTTCTTT.

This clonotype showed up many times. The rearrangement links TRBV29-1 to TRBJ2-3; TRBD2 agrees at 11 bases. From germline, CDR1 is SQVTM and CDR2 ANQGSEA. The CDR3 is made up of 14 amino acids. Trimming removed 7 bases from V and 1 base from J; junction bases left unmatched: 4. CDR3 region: CSALGLAGTDTQYF. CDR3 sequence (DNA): TGCAGCGCCTTGGGACTAGCGGGCACAGATACGCAGTATTTT.

The CDR3 DNA is TGCAGTGCTAGAGATCATTTAGGACAGGGTGACCTGCTTAACTATGGCTACACCTTC. It encodes CSARDHLGQGDLLNYGYTF. This chain links TRBV20-1 with TRBJ1-2; 8 bases match TRBD1. CDR1 DFQATT and CDR2 SNEGSKA come from the germline V gene (reference sequence). Trimming cost V 0 bases and J 1 base; bases outside gene matches: 16. This CDR3 is 19 amino acids long.

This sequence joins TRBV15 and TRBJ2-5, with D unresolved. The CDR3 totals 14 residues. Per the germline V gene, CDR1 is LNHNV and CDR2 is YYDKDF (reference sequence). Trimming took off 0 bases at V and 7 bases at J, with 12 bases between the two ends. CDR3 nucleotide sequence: TGTGCCACCAGCAGAGAGGACGGCTCGGGGACCCAGTACTTC. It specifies CATSREDGSGTQYF.

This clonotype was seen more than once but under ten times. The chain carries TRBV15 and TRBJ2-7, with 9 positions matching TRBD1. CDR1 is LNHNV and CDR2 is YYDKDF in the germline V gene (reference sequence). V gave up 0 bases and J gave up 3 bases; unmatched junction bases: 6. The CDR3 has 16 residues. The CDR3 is CATSRDGTGIDYEQYF. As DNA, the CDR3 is TGTGCCACCAGCAGAGACGGGACAGGGATAGACTACGAGCAGTACTTC.

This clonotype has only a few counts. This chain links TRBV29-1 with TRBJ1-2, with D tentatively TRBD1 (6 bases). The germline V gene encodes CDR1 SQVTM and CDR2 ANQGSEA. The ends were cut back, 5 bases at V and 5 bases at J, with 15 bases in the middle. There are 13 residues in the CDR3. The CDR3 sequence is CSVYPTGSYGYTF. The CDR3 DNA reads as TGCAGCGTTTACCCGACAGGATCGTATGGCTACACCTTC. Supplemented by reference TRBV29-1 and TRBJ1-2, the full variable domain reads SAVISQKPSRDICQRGTSLTIQCQVDSQVTMMFWYRQQPGQSLTLIATANQGSEATYESGFVIDKFPISRPNLTFSTLTVSNMSPEDSSIYLCSVYPTGSYGYTFGSGTRLTVV.

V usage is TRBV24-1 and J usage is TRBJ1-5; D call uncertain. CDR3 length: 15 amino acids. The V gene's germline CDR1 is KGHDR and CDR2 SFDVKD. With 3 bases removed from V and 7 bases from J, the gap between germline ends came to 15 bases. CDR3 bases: TGTGCCACCAGTGATAGCAACCTGGTGGGACAGCCCCAGCATTTT. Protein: CATSDSNLVGQPQHF.

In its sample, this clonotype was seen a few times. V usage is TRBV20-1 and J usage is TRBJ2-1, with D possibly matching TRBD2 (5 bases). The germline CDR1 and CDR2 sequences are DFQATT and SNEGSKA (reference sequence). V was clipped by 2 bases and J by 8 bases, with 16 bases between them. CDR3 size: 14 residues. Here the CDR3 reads CSARLRTLVYEQFF. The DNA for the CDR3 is TGCAGTGCTAGACTCCGGACTCTAGTCTATGAGCAGTTCTTC.

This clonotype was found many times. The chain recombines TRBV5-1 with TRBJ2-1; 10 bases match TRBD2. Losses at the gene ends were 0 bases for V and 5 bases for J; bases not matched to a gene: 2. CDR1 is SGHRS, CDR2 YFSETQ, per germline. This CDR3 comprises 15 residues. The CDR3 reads CASSLVLAGNNEQFF. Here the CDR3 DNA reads TGCGCCAGCAGCTTGGTACTAGCGGGGAACAATGAGCAGTTCTTC.

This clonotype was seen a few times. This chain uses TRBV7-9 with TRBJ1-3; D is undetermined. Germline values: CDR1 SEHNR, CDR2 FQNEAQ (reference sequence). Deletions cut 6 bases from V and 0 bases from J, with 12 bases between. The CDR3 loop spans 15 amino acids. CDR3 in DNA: TGTGCCAGCAGTAGCTTAGACTTCTCTGGAAACACCATATATTTT. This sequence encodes CASSSLDFSGNTIYF.

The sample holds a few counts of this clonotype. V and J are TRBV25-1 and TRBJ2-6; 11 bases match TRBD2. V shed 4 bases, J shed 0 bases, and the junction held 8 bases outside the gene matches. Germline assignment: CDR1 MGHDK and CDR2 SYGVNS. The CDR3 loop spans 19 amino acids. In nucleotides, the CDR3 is TGTGCCAGCAGTGCCGCGGGACTAGCGGACAACTCTGGGGCCAACGTCCTGACTTTC. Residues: CASSAAGLADNSGANVLTF.

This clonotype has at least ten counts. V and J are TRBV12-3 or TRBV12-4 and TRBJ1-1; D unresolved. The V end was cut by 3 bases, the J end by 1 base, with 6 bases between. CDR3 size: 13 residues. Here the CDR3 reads CASSFEGNTEAFF. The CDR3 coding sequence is TGTGCCAGCAGTTTTGAAGGGAACACTGAAGCTTTCTTT.

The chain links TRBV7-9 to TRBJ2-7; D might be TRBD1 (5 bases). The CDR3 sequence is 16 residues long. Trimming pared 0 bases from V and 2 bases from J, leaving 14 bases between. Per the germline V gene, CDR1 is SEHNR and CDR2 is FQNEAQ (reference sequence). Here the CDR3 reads CASSLAAFQGTYEQYF. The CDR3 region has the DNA TGTGCCAGCAGCTTAGCCGCCTTCCAGGGCACCTACGAGCAGTACTTC.

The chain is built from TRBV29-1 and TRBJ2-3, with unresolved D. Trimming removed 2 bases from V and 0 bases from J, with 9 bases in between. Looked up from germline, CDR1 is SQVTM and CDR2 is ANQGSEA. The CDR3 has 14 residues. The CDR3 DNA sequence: TGCAGCGTTGAAACGGTGAAGAGCACAGATACGCAGTATTTT. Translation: CSVETVKSTDTQYF.